A selection of T cell receptor beta chains follows, all from one sample in a study of blood T cell repertoires in COVID-19. TCRdb's table, derived via immunoSEQ multiplex PCR, lists solely in-frame clones and lacks some. The sample shows more than 150,000 clones, 75% to 80% of them seen only once. The sequenced sample consisted of peripheral blood. All receptors come from a woman in her 70s with acute or convalescent COVID-19. Each CDR3 is given with its conserved first and last residue. The order of the fields is V gene, D gene, J gene, clone size, CDR3 DNA, CDR3 protein. D genes are given only for firm matches. Size is stated for part of the rows, as once, few or many counts, or as a class when the clone is expanded.

>TRBV6-5|TRBD2|TRBJ2-1|-
TGTGCCAGCAGGGGCGGGGGGAGTCTTGAGCAGTTCTTC
CASRGGGSLEQFF
>TRBV29-1|-|TRBJ1-1|few
TGCAGCGTCCGGACAGCGATTGAAGCTTTCTTT
CSVRTAIEAFF
>TRBV4-2|-|TRBJ1-6|few
TGTGCCAGCAGCCAAGTTGGTCGCTGGGCGCAAAATAATTCACCCCTCCACTTT
CASSQVGRWAQNNSPLHF
>TRBV5-4|TRBD2|TRBJ2-7|many
TGTGCCAGCAGCTTCCCCCTAGCGGGAGAAGACGAGCAGTACTTC
CASSFPLAGEDEQYF
>TRBV5-1|-|TRBJ1-6|few
TGCGCCAGCAGACCGGACAGTAATTCACCCCTCCACTTT
CASRPDSNSPLHF
>TRBV12-3/TRBV12-4|-|TRBJ1-1|-
TGTGCCAGCAGTTTATTCGGGAACACTGAAGCTTTCTTT
CASSLFGNTEAFF
>TRBV30|-|TRBJ1-4|few
TGTGCCTGGAGAGCTTGGGGTAGCGCCGAAAAACTGTTTTTT
CAWRAWGSAEKLFF
>TRBV25-1|TRBD2|TRBJ2-4|-
TGTGCCAGCAGTGAATGGGGGGGGGAAAACATTCAGTACTTC
CASSEWGGENIQYF
>TRBV18|TRBD2|TRBJ2-1|-
TGTGCCAGCTCACCGAGGACTAGCGGCTACAATGAGCAGTTCTTC
CASSPRTSGYNEQFF
>TRBV7-9|-|TRBJ2-1|many
TGTGCCAGCAGCCTAGCTTCCGCAGGGGACTACAATGAGCAGTTCTTC
CASSLASAGDYNEQFF
>TRBV7-8|TRBD2|TRBJ2-1|-
TGTGCCAGCAGCTTAGGGTCCAGCGGGAGGGCCGGTGAGCAGTTCTTC
CASSLGSSGRAGEQFF
>TRBV9|-|TRBJ2-3|-
TGTGCCAGCAGCGTCGGCGGATTTGTTAGCACAGATACGCAGTATTTT
CASSVGGFVSTDTQYF
>TRBV12-3/TRBV12-4|-|TRBJ2-1|few
TGTGCCAGCAGTCCCCTCGGGAATGAGCAGTTCTTC
CASSPLGNEQFF
>TRBV6-6|-|TRBJ2-3|-
TGTGCCAGCAGTTACGAGACTACTTCAGATACGCAGTATTTT
CASSYETTSDTQYF
>TRBV19|TRBD1|TRBJ1-5|-
TGTGCCAGTAGCCTACAGGGGTACCAGCCCCAGCATTTT
CASSLQGYQPQHF
>TRBV6-1|-|TRBJ1-5|-
TGTGCCAGCAGTGAAGCGAGGGCAGGGGACGATCAGCCCCAGCATTTT
CASSEARAGDDQPQHF
>TRBV27|-|TRBJ1-2|-
TGTGCCAGCAGTTTTACGGGGGTGGCTGGCTACACCTTC
CASSFTGVAGYTF
>TRBV9|-|TRBJ1-3|-
TGTGCCAGCAGCGCCGGATACGGGTCTGGAAACACCATATATTTT
CASSAGYGSGNTIYF
>TRBV11-2|-|TRBJ2-3|-
TGTGCCAGCAGCTTAGGGCCATCGCCAGGGCCAGATACGCAGTATTTT
CASSLGPSPGPDTQYF
>TRBV15|TRBD1|TRBJ1-1|-
TGTGCCACCAGCAGAGATTTAGGACAGGGGAACACTGAAGCTTTCTTT
CATSRDLGQGNTEAFF
>TRBV30|-|TRBJ2-3|-
TGTGCCTGGAGGCCGGTCACAGATACGCAGTATTTT
CAWRPVTDTQYF
>TRBV19|-|TRBJ1-6|-
TGTGCCAGTAGTATATTTGGGCTTCAGGATTCACCCCTCCACTTT
CASSIFGLQDSPLHF
>TRBV6-6|TRBD1|TRBJ1-5|-
TGTGCCAGCAGTACACCGGGACAGGGTGGCAATCAGCCCCAGCATTTT
CASSTPGQGGNQPQHF
>TRBV11-1|-|TRBJ2-5|once
TGTGCCAGCAGCCGCCGCGACATCCAAGAGACCCAGTACTTC
CASSRRDIQETQYF
>TRBV7-9|-|TRBJ1-6|-
TGTGCCAGCAGCTTGGAGGGGAATTCACCCCTCCACTTT
CASSLEGNSPLHF
>TRBV6-2/TRBV6-3|-|TRBJ1-6|-
TGTGCCAGCAGCCTCCGGGGGGAATACCTTAATTCACCCCTCCACTTT
CASSLRGEYLNSPLHF
>TRBV2|TRBD1|TRBJ1-6|-
TGTGCCAGCAGTGAAGAGGGACAGGGTTATAATTCACCCCTCCACTTT
CASSEEGQGYNSPLHF
>TRBV10-2|-|TRBJ2-1|-
TGCGCCAGCAGTGAATTAGCGGCCCACAATGAGCAGTTCTTC
CASSELAAHNEQFF
>TRBV27|-|TRBJ2-7|-
TGTGCCAGCAGTCAATCCTTTAGTGGGGCAGGGTACGAGCAGTACTTC
CASSQSFSGAGYEQYF
>TRBV19|-|TRBJ1-1|-
TGTGCCAGTATACAGGGTAGGACTGAAGCTTTCTTT
CASIQGRTEAFF
>TRBV19|-|TRBJ2-2|-
TGTGCCAGTAGTCCCCGGGACTTACCCACCGGGGAGCTGTTTTTT
CASSPRDLPTGELFF
>TRBV5-1|TRBD1|TRBJ1-6|-
TGCGCCAGCAGCTTGGCCGGACAGGGTTATTCACCCCTCCACTTT
CASSLAGQGYSPLHF
>TRBV19|-|TRBJ1-5|-
TGTGCCAGTACGCCGGGACAACCGCATCAGCCCCAGCATTTT
CASTPGQPHQPQHF
>TRBV3-1/TRBV3-2|-|TRBJ1-2|many
TGTGCCAGCAGCCAAGAACCCTTTCGGGGGAACTATGGCTACACCTTC
CASSQEPFRGNYGYTF
>TRBV12-5|TRBD2|TRBJ2-3|-
TGTGCTAGTGGTCCGGCCCGCGCGGGGGGGGGCACGCAGTATTTT
CASGPARAGGGTQYF
>TRBV5-6|TRBD1|TRBJ2-7|once
TGTGCCAGCAGCTTGGAACAGGGGGAATTCTCGGGCGAGCAGTACTTC
CASSLEQGEFSGEQYF
>TRBV3-1/TRBV3-2|-|TRBJ2-2|-
TGTGCCAGCAGCCAAGCCGGGTCCGGGGAGCTGTTTTTT
CASSQAGSGELFF